This T cell receptor beta chain was found in a study of CD8+CD57+ T cells in acquired aplastic anemia. Study background: On average, sorted CD4+ and CD8+ cells gave about 3.1 ug of DNA.

In its sample, this clonotype was seen once. The antigen remains unidentified. In germline, CDR1 is WSHSY, CDR2 SAAADI. This CDR3 has 13 amino acids. Trimming removed 3 bases from V and 7 bases from J; junction bases left unmatched: 5. Study results and limitations: A set of 25 to 30 CD8+ CDR3 sequences was shared between patients and controls, and these sequences appeared highly expressed in patients.

The authors sequenced patients whose flow cytometry had shown CD8+CD57+ cell expansion. There was no therapy given to any patient before the blood sampling took place. Genomic DNA, the template, was used for profiling of the TCR beta VDJ and CDR3. TCRdb called the reads again in MiXCR, with one record for every CDR3 protein. The sample has 170,000 or so distinct CDR3 sequences, roughly 63% seen once. The source material was sorted CD4+, CD8+, or CD8+CD57+ T cells (not recorded which) from PBMCs. The receptor was derived from a human donor with aplastic anemia. This rearrangement joins TRBV10-2 to TRBJ1-2, with 7 bases aligning to TRBD1. CDR3 nucleotide sequence: TGCGCCAGCAGTGAAAACACAGGGGTTGGCTACACCTTC. This encodes CASSENTGVGYTF.